These T cell receptor beta chains were read from a single sample in a study of cytotoxic CD8 clonotypes in ibrutinib-treated CLL. Here immunoSEQ multiplex PCR was the method, and the copy in TCRdb shows in-frame clones only, minus some. The data contain 300,000 or so clones, around 66% of them singletons. The sequencing used PBMCs, collected after 36 months of ibrutinib treatment. These receptors were taken from a human donor with chronic lymphocytic leukemia. Both conserved end residues are part of each CDR3. A D gene is named only where the DNA matches it firmly. Some rows have no size entry. The others give once, few or many, or a class for an expanded clone.

TRBV4-1	TRBD1	TRBJ2-7	-	TGCGCCAGCAGCCTAGCGCAGGGGGCTGACGAGCAGTACTTC	CASSLAQGADEQYF
TRBV4-1	-	TRBJ2-5	-	TGCGCCAGCAGCCAAACTTGGCTAGCGGAGACCCAGTACTTC	CASSQTWLAETQYF
TRBV11-2	TRBD1	TRBJ2-1	-	TGTGCCAGCAGGTCTACAGGGGCTAGCTCCTACAATGAGCAGTTCTTC	CASRSTGASSYNEQFF
TRBV7-9	TRBD2	TRBJ2-5	-	TGTGCCAGCAGCTTAGGTCCAGCGGGGGGCCAAGAGACCCAGTACTTC	CASSLGPAGGQETQYF
TRBV2	TRBD1	TRBJ2-5	-	TGTGCCAGCAGGGGACAGGGGAGAGAGACCCAGTACTTC	CASRGQGRETQYF
TRBV9	-	TRBJ2-7	-	TGTGCCAGCAGCGTCTCCACACCGGGATACTACGAGCAGTACTTC	CASSVSTPGYYEQYF
TRBV6-6	-	TRBJ2-1	-	TGTGCCAGCAGTTCTCCCGGACGCAACAATGAGCAGTTCTTC	CASSSPGRNNEQFF
TRBV7-9	-	TRBJ1-2	-	TGTGCCAGCAGCCCGGGAACAGGATTCTATGGCTACACCTTC	CASSPGTGFYGYTF
TRBV1	-	TRBJ2-7	-	TGCACCAGCAGCCAAAAGGTTGTGGTGGGTTCGGGAGTTCTCTACGAGCAGTACTTC	CTSSQKVVVGSGVLYEQYF
TRBV7-9	TRBD2	TRBJ2-1	-	TGTGCCAGCAGCTCTAGCGGGCCTTCCTACAATGAGCAGTTCTTC	CASSSSGPSYNEQFF
TRBV29-1	-	TRBJ2-5	-	TGCAGCGTTGAATGGCAGGGCCAAGAGACCCAGTACTTC	CSVEWQGQETQYF
TRBV7-9	TRBD2	TRBJ2-3	-	TGTGCCAGCAGCTTAGCGCGGCGACTAGCGACAGATACGCAGTATTTT	CASSLARRLATDTQYF
TRBV29-1	TRBD1	TRBJ2-1	-	TGCAGCGCCGGGACAGGGGGCTTCAATGAGCAGTTCTTC	CSAGTGGFNEQFF
TRBV7-3	TRBD1	TRBJ2-6	-	TGTGCCAGCAGCCCTAGGACAGGGTACAGCTCTGGGGCCAACGTCCTGACTTTC	CASSPRTGYSSGANVLTF
TRBV6-1	TRBD1	TRBJ1-2	-	TGTGCCAGCAGGCCGCTCGGACAGGGGAGGGATGGCTACACCTTC	CASRPLGQGRDGYTF
TRBV6-5	-	TRBJ1-2	few	TGTGCCAGCAGTGGAGGACATTACTATGGCTACACCTTC	CASSGGHYYGYTF
TRBV11-2	-	TRBJ2-7	-	TGTGCCAGCAGCCCCACGGGGGCACAGGACCTATTCTACGAGCAGTACTTC	CASSPTGAQDLFYEQYF
TRBV7-7	-	TRBJ2-5	-	TGTGCCAGCAGCTCCACGACAGCATACCAAGAGACCCAGTACTTC	CASSSTTAYQETQYF
TRBV29-1	TRBD1	TRBJ2-7	-	TGCAGCGTCCTAAGCGATTGGACAGGGGGTTACTACGAGCAGTACTTC	CSVLSDWTGGYYEQYF
TRBV19	TRBD2	TRBJ2-7	-	TGTGCCAGTAGTATGGGACTAGCGGGAGTAGACTACGAGCAGTACTTC	CASSMGLAGVDYEQYF
TRBV6-1	TRBD1	TRBJ1-2	-	TGTGCCAGCAGTGAATTTCCAGGGGGTAACTATGGCTACACCTTC	CASSEFPGGNYGYTF
TRBV19	TRBD1	TRBJ1-2	-	TGTGCCAGTAGCTCTATAGGGGGCGGTTTGAGTGGCTACACCTTC	CASSSIGGGLSGYTF
TRBV2	-	TRBJ2-3	few	TGTGCCAGCCTCCTCGGAGGGAACACAGATACGCAGTATTTT	CASLLGGNTDTQYF
TRBV5-1	TRBD2	TRBJ2-1	-	TGCGCCAGCAGCTTACGACTAGCGGTTGGAGGGTTTGGCGGCTTAGGGTTCTTC	CASSLRLAVGGFGGLGFF
TRBV10-3	-	TRBJ2-7	once	TGTGCCATCAGTGTGGGTACCTCCTACGAGCAGTACTTC	CAISVGTSYEQYF
TRBV9	-	TRBJ2-6	-	TGTGCCAGCGGGTCGCACTCTGGGGCCAACGTCCTGACTTTC	CASGSHSGANVLTF
TRBV9	-	TRBJ2-1	-	TGTGCCAGCAACGCTCGGGAGAGGGATGAGCAGTTCTTC	CASNARERDEQFF
TRBV5-4	TRBD1	TRBJ1-6	-	TGTGCCAGCAAGTTACAGGGGGCGAATAATTCACCCCTCCACTTT	CASKLQGANNSPLHF
TRBV7-9	TRBD1	TRBJ2-7	few	TGTGCCAGCAGCCCCTGGGACAGCCGATTGTGGGAGCAGTACTTC	CASSPWDSRLWEQYF
TRBV7-9	-	TRBJ2-1	few	TGTGCCAGCAGCCCTGGACCCTACTACAATGAGCAGTTCTTC	CASSPGPYYNEQFF
TRBV7-6	TRBD1	TRBJ2-7	-	TGTGCCAGCAGCTCCATCAGGGGGCGCCGCTCCTACGAGCAGTACTTC	CASSSIRGRRSYEQYF
TRBV2	-	TRBJ2-1	-	TGTGCCAGCAGTGAAGGGTCTTCCTCCTACAATGAGCAGTTCTTC	CASSEGSSSYNEQFF
TRBV9	TRBD1	TRBJ2-5	once	TGTGCCAGCAGCGCAGAGACAGGGTACCAAGAGACCCAGTACTTC	CASSAETGYQETQYF
TRBV11-1	TRBD1	TRBJ2-7	-	TGTGCCAGCAGCTTACCCAACTGGGACAGTTCTGTAGTGCAGTACTTC	CASSLPNWDSSVVQYF
TRBV18	-	TRBJ1-1	once	TGTGCCAGCTCACCTTCTCCGCCGGGGGCAACTGAAGCTTTCTTT	CASSPSPPGATEAFF
TRBV7-9	-	TRBJ1-2	-	TGTGCCAGCAGCTTAGCGGGTTTTGGACACCTCTATGGCTACACCTTC	CASSLAGFGHLYGYTF
TRBV5-4	-	TRBJ2-1	-	TGTGCCAGCAGCTCCCAAACGGATTCCTACAATGAGCAGTTCTTC	CASSSQTDSYNEQFF
TRBV7-2	-	TRBJ2-1	few	TGTGCCAGCAGCTTAGGTCATCGGAGCTCCTACAATGAGCAGTTCTTC	CASSLGHRSSYNEQFF
TRBV5-6	TRBD1	TRBJ1-2	-	TGTGCCAGCAGCTCGACGGGACAGGGGTATGGCTACACCTTC	CASSSTGQGYGYTF
TRBV6-5	TRBD1	TRBJ1-1	once	TGTGCCAGCAGTTCCGGGACAGACTCGAAGACTGAAGCTTTCTTT	CASSSGTDSKTEAFF
TRBV19	-	TRBJ1-3	-	TGTGCCAGTAGTATAGTGGCAGGAGGAAACACCATATATTTT	CASSIVAGGNTIYF
TRBV29-1	-	TRBJ2-7	-	TGCAGCGTTGTTCAGCAGTCTTACGAGCAGTACTTC	CSVVQQSYEQYF
TRBV29-1	-	TRBJ2-7	-	TGCAGCGTTAGGACCCCTCTCACGGGCGAGCAGTACTTC	CSVRTPLTGEQYF
TRBV25-1	TRBD1	TRBJ1-2	-	TGTGCCAGCAGTGAAACAGGGGGCTATGGCTACACCTTC	CASSETGGYGYTF
TRBV9	-	TRBJ1-2	-	TGTGCCAGCAGCGTAGGGGCAGGGGAATACTATGGCTACACCTTC	CASSVGAGEYYGYTF
TRBV5-4	TRBD2	TRBJ2-7	once	TGTGCCAGCAGCTGGACTAGGAACCACGAGCAGTACTTC	CASSWTRNHEQYF
TRBV6-1	TRBD2	TRBJ2-1	-	TGTGCCAGCAGTGAACGGAGCGGGGGGGCCGAGTTCTTC	CASSERSGGAEFF
TRBV7-9	-	TRBJ2-7	-	TGTGCCAGCAGCTTAGTGGACAGCTCCTACGAGCAGTACTTC	CASSLVDSSYEQYF
TRBV18	TRBD2	TRBJ2-3	once	TGTGCCAGCTCACCACCTCTAGCGGGGGGCCCCTACCGCACAGATACGCAGTATTTT	CASSPPLAGGPYRTDTQYF
TRBV29-1	-	TRBJ2-1	-	TGCAGCGGCGGATCTTTCTACCTCAATGAGCAGTTCTTC	CSGGSFYLNEQFF
TRBV7-8	-	TRBJ1-2	-	TGTGCCAGCAGCGAAGCATACTATGGCTACACCTTC	CASSEAYYGYTF
TRBV7-3	-	TRBJ2-6	-	TGTGCCAGCAGCTTATCAGGGTCCGGGGCCAACGTCCTGACTTTC	CASSLSGSGANVLTF
TRBV2	TRBD2	TRBJ2-3	-	TGTGCCAGCAGGGAGACTAGCGGGGGACTCACAGATACGCAGTATTTT	CASRETSGGLTDTQYF
TRBV20-1	-	TRBJ2-1	-	TGCAGTGCTAGAAAAGGGGAGTTACAGTTCTTC	CSARKGELQFF